The text below deals with one TCR beta chain. The antigen is undetermined. V lost 5 bases to trimming and J lost 4 bases, with 12 bases between them. The CDR3 sequence is 13 residues long. Germline V gene lookup returns CDR1 SGHDT and CDR2 YYEEEE. An assay was performed, and its level was deep. In the original analysis: ImmunoSEQ only sent back junction sequences with no quality scores, so filtering was done differently. Sequencing used immunoSEQ multiplex PCR; TCRdb keeps in-frame clones, though not all of them. V, J and clone size are those of that table, while D and trimming were read from the DNA. This sample has 650,000 to 700,000 clones, with roughly 87% found just once. This specimen belongs to a study of shared clonotypes between healthy human individuals. At the level of the study: Used for every donor were three CD4 naive, three CD4 memory, two CD8 naive and one CD8 memory plate. Study-level findings and limits: Generation of non-shared clonotypes was less probable than generation of clonotypes shared by all four donors.

The source material was memory CD8+ T cells from PBMCs. The subset is: CD45RO+ cells pooled with CCR7-negative TemRA cells. The chain joins TRBV5-6 to TRBJ1-2; TRBD1 might be the D (5 bases). The TCR originated in a man aged 18 to 30 in good health. Some clones in this sample may be carry-over from other donors' samples. The CDR3 bases are TGTGCCAGCAGGCCGGGACTGCTCTATGGCTACACCTTC. It yields the protein CASRPGLLYGYTF.